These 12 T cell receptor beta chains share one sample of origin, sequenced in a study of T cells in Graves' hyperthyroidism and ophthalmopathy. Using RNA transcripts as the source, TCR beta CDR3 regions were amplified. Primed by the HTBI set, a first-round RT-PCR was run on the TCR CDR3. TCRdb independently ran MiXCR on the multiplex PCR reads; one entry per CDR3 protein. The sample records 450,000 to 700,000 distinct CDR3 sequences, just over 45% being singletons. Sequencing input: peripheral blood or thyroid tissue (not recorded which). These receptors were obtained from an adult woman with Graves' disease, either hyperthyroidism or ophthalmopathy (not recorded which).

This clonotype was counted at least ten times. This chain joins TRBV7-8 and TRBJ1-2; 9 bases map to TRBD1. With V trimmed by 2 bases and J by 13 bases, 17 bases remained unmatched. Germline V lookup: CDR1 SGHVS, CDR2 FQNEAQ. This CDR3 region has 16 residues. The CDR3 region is CASSLREGTGPSRGTF. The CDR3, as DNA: TGTGCCAGCAGCTTACGCGAAGGGACAGGGCCCTCGAGGGGCACCTTC. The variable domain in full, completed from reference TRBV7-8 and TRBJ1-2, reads GAGVSQSPRYKVAKRGQDVALRCDPISGHVSLFWYQQALGQGPEFLTYFQNEAQLDKSGLPSDRFFAERPEGSVSTLKIQRTQQEDSAVYLCASSLREGTGPSRGTFGSGTRLTVV.

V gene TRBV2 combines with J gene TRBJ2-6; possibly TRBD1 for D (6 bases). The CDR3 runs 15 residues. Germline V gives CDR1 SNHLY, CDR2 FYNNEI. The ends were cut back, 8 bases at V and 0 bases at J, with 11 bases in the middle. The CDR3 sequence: CASGQGSSGANVLTF. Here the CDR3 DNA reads TGTGCCAGCGGGCAGGGGAGCTCTGGGGCCAACGTCCTGACTTTC.

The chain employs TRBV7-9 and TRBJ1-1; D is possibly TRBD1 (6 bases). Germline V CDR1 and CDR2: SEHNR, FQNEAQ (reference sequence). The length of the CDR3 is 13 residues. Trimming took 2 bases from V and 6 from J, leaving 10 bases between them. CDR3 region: CASSLYGTPEAFF. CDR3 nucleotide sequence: TGTGCCAGCAGCTTATACGGGACACCTGAAGCTTTCTTT.

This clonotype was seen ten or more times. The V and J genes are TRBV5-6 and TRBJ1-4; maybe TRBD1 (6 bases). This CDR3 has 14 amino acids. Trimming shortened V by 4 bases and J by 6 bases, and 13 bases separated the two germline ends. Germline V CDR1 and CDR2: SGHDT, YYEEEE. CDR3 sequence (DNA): TGTGCCAGCAGCCCAGCAGGGACATATGAAAAACTGTTTTTT. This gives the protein CASSPAGTYEKLFF.

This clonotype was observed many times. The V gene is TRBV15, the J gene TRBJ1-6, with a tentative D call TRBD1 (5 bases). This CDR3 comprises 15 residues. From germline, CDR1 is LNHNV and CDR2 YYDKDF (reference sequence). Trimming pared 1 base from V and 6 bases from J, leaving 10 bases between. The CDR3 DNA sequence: TGTGCCACCAGCAGAGTATCAGGGCGTAATTCACCCCTCCACTTT. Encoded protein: CATSRVSGRNSPLHF.

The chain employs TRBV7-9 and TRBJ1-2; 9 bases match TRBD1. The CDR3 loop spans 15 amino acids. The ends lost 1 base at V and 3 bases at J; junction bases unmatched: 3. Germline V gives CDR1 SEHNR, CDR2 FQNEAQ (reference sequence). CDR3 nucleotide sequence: TGTGCCAGCAGCTTAGAAACAGGGGGCGACTATGGCTACACCTTC. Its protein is CASSLETGGDYGYTF.

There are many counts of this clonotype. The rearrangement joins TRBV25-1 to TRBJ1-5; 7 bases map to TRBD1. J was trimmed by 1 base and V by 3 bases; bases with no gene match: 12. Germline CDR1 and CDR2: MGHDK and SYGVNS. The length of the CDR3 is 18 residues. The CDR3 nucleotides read TGTGCCAGCAGTGAGGACACCTCGACAGGGACCAGCAATCAGCCCCAGCATTTT. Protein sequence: CASSEDTSTGTSNQPQHF.

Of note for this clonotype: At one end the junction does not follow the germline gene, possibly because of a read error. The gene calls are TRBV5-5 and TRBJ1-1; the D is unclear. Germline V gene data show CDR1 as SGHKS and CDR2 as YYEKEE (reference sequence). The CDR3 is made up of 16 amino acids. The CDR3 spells CASSLREGGVNTEAFF. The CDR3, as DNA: TGCGCCAGCAGCTTGAGGGAAGGCGGGGTGAACACTGAAGCTTTCTTT.

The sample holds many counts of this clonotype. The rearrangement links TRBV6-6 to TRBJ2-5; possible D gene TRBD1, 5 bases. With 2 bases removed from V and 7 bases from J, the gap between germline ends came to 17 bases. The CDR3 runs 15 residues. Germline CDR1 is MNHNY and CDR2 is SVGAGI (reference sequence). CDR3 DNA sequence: TGTGCCAGCAGTTACACGGACATATCCCTCGGGACCCAGTACTTC. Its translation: CASSYTDISLGTQYF.

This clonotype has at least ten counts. The CDR3 sequence is CSARAGRAYEQYF. In DNA, the CDR3 is TGCAGTGCTAGAGCCGGGAGGGCCTACGAGCAGTACTTC. The genes are TRBV20-1 and TRBJ2-7; TRBD2 agrees at 8 bases. The ends lost 1 base at V and 2 bases at J; junction bases unmatched: 1. The CDR3 totals 13 residues. CDR1 and CDR2 from the germline V gene are DFQATT and SNEGSKA (reference sequence).

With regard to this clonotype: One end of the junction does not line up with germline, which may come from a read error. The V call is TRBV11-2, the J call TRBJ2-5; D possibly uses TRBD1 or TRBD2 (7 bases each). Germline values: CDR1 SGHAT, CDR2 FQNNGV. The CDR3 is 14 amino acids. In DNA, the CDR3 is TGTGCCAGCAGCTTAGGAGGCAGGGGGGGGACCCGGTACTTC. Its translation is CASSLGGRGGTRYF. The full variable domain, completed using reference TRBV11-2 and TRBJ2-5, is EAGVAQSPRYKIIEKRQSVAFWCNPISGHATLYWYQQILGQGPKLLIQFQNNGVVDDSQLPKDRFSAERLKGVDSTLKIQPAKLEDSAVYLCASSLGGRGGTRYFGPGTRLLVL.

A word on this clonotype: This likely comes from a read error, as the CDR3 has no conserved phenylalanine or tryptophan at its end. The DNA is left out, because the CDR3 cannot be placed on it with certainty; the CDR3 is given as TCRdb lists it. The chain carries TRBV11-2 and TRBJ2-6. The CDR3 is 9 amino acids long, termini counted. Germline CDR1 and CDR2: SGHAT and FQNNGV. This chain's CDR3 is CASSPHATS.